This T cell receptor (beta chain) stems from a study of STAT5B mutations in CD4+ large granular lymphocyte leukemia (dated 2022 in TCRdb). Some background on the complete study: Among the healthy controls, the CDR3 'QG' motif was associated with a particular HLA allele. TCRbeta repertoires of CD4+ T-cell large granular lymphocyte leukemia patients were compared with those of healthy blood donors. Flow cytometry on FACSCanto II or FACSVerse confirmed that purified fractions exceeded 95% purity among lymphocytes. Study-wide findings and limitations: Data were not HLA-matched; higher clonality in CD4+ versus CD8+ T-LGLL could reflect the relatively small sample size. TRBV06-family usage was enriched among the top patient clones (8/27) compared with healthy controls (2/35). The main leukemic clonotypes were found to be private to each patient, although about a quarter of the main leukemic clonotypes were detected at low frequency in the non-leukemic repertoires of other patients. Greater clonality appeared to be present in CD4-sorted patient repertoires than in healthy CD4+ repertoires, and the difference was retained after the putative leukemic clones were removed.

The immunoSEQ assay at survey resolution was used to sequence TCRbeta rearrangements from genomic DNA. As for the authors' bioinformatics: A lowest detectable productive clonotype frequency of 2.59 x 10-5 was observed in the TCR sequencing data. Only productive TCRbeta rearrangements, defined as complete and in-frame sequences, were included in the analyses. Clonality for each sample was calculated as Simpson clonality in the immunoSEQ Analyzer version 3.0. Based on frequency, clones were grouped as very rare, small, medium, large (1-20%) or hyperexpanded (>20%). OLGA 1.2.3 estimated generation probabilities, VDJtools produced V-gene circos plots, VDJdb was queried for specificities, and GLIPH identified CDR3 motifs. TCRdb re-hosts the immuneACCESS table, in-frame sequences only. Its copies lack some clones; in the studies checked, an unresolved V gene accounts for under half of them, and the cause for the rest is not known. Clonal size and the V and J genes are those of that table, whereas D and trimming came from the DNA. Present in this sample are under 40,000 clones, roughly 84% of which were seen just once. Jointly, the top ten make up under 2.5% of the sample.

The healthy controls were some 36 blood donors, and the buffy coats of these donors were supplied by the Finnish Red Cross blood service. All TCR-sequenced material derived from peripheral blood: patient blood samples and healthy donor buffy coats. Peripheral blood mononuclear cells were isolated by Ficoll-Hypaque gradient centrifugation. CD4+ cells were purified magnetically from the buffy coats of healthy controls. The Gentra Puregene Cell and Tissue kit was used to extract genomic DNA, and a Qubit 2.0 fluorometer was used to measure the amount of genomic DNA. Worth noting for this clone: Its antigen specificity is not known. Base qualities are not recorded, but no much larger clone differs from it by a single base.

From the germline V gene (reference sequence), CDR1 is SGHNT and CDR2 is YYREEE. Trimming at the junction amounts to 4 bases on V and 4 bases on J, and the germline ends lie 12 bases apart. Counted from cysteine to phenylalanine, this CDR3 has 14 amino acids. CDR3 DNA is the only sequence kept; it has 42 bases, read in frame from the first base. The chain uses TRBV5-4 and TRBJ2-1; perhaps TRBD2 is the D gene, with 6 bases matching. The sequenced sample consisted of CD4+ T cells from blood buffy coats. The receptor's source is a human donor in good health. Read as DNA, the sequence is TGTGCCAGCAGCCGGGACGGGGGTTACAATGAGCAGTTCTTC. Its translation is CASSRDGGYNEQFF.